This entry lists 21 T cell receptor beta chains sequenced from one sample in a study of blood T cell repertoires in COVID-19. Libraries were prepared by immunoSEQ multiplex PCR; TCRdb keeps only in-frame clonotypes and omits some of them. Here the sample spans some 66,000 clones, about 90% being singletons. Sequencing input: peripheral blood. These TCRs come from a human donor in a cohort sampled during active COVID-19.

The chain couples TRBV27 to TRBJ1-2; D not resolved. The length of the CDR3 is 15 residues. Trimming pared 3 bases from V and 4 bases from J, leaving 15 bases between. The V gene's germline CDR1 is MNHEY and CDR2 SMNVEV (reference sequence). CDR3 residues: CASSLVEGGSYGYTF. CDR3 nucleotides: TGTGCCAGCAGTTTGGTAGAGGGCGGGAGCTATGGCTACACCTTC.

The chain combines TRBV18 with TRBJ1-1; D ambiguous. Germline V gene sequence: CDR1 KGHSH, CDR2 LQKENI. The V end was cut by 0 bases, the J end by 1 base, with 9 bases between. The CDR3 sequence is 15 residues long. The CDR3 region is CASSPPSGWNTEAFF. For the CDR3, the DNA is TGTGCCAGCTCACCACCGTCGGGATGGAACACTGAAGCTTTCTTT.

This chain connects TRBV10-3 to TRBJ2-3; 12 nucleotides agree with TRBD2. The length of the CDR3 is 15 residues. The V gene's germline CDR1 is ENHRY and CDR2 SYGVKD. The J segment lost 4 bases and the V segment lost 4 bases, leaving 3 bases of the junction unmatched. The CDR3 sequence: CAISASGGASDTQYF. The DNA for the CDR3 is TGTGCCATCAGTGCTAGCGGGGGGGCCTCAGATACGCAGTATTTT.

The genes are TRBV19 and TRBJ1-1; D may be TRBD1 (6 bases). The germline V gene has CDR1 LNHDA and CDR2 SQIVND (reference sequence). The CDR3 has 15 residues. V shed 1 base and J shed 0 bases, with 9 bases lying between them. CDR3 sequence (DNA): TGTGCCAGTAGTATAGCCCAGGGGTTGAACACTGAAGCTTTCTTT. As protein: CASSIAQGLNTEAFF.

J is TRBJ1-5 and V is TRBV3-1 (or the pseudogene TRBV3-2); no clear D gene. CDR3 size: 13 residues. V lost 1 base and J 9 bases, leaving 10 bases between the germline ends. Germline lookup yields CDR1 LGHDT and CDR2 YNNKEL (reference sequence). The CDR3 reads CASSQGLPSPQHF. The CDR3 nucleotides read TGTGCCAGCAGCCAAGGACTCCCCTCGCCCCAGCATTTT.

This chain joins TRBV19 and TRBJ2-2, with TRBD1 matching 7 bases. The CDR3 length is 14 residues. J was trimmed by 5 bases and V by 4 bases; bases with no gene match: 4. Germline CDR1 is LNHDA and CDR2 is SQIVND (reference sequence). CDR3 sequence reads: CASSRDRRTGELFF. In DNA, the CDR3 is TGTGCCAGTAGTAGGGACAGACGGACCGGGGAGCTGTTTTTT.

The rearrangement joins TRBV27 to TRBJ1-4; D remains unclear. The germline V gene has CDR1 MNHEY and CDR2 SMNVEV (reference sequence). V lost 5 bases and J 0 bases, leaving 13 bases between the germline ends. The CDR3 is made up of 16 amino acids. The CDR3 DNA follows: TGTGCCAGCAGTCCCGAGGTCGATGCAACTAATGAAAAACTGTTTTTT. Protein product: CASSPEVDATNEKLFF.

CDR3 DNA: TGTGCCAGCAGCTCCGGGGGGAACTATGGCTACACCTTC. Translating gives CASSSGGNYGYTF. The V call is TRBV5-4, the J call TRBJ1-2, with a weak D call TRBD1 (5 bases). Germline-derived CDR1 and CDR2 are SGHNT and YYREEE (reference sequence). This CDR3 has 13 amino acids. Trimming pared 3 bases from V and 2 bases from J, leaving 8 bases between.

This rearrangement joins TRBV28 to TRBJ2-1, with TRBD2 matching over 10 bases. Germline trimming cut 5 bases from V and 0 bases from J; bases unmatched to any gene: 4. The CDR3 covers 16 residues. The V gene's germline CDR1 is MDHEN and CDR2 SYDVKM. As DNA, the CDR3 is TGTGCCAGCAGTACAGCGGGAGGGAGCTCCTACAATGAGCAGTTCTTC. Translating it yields CASSTAGGSSYNEQFF.

The CDR3 DNA sequence: TGTGCCAGTAGTGTGACAGGAATCAATGAAGCTTTCTTT. Its protein product is CASSVTGINEAFF. The chain has TRBV19 and TRBJ1-1; a weak D match, TRBD1 (6 bases). V lost 5 bases and J 7 bases, leaving 14 bases between the germline ends. The CDR3 is 13 amino acids. Germline loops: CDR1 LNHDA, CDR2 SQIVND (reference sequence).

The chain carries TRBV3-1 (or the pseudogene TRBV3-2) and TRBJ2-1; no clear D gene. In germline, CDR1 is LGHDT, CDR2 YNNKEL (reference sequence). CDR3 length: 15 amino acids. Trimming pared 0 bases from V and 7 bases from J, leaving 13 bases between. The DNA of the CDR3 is TGTGCCAGCAGCCAAGATGAAATTTTCAGGAATGAGCAGTTCTTC. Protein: CASSQDEIFRNEQFF.

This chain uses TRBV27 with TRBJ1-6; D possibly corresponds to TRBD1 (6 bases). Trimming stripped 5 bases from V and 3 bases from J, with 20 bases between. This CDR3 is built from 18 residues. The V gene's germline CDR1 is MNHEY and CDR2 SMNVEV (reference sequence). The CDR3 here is CASSRGAAGEGYNSPLHF. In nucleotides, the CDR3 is TGTGCCAGCAGTAGAGGGGCGGCAGGGGAGGGCTATAATTCACCCCTCCACTTT.

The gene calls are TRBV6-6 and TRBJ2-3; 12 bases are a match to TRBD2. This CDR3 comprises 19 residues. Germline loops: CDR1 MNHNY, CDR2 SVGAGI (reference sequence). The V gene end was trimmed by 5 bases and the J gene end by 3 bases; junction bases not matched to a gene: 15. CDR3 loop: CASSLGLAGSVGRTDTQYF. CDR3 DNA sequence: TGTGCCAGCAGTCTCGGACTAGCGGGGAGCGTTGGTCGGACAGATACGCAGTATTTT.

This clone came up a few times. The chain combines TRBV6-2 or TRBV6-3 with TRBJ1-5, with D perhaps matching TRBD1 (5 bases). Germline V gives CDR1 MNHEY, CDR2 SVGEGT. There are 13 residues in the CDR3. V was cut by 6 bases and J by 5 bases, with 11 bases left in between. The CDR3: CASSSPGYQPQHF. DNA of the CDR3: TGTGCCAGCAGCTCGCCAGGGTATCAGCCCCAGCATTTT.

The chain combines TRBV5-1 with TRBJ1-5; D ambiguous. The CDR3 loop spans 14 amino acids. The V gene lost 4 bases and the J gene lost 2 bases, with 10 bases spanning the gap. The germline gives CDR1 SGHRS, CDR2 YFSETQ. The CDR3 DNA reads TGCGCCAGCAGCCCAGGTGGTGGCAATCAGCCCCAGCATTTT. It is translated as CASSPGGGNQPQHF.

CDR3 nucleotides: TGCGCCAGCAGCCAAGGGGACAGGGACCAAGAGACCCAGTACTTC. Its translation is CASSQGDRDQETQYF. V usage is TRBV4-3 and J usage is TRBJ2-5, with 9 bases identical to TRBD1. Germline V gene data show CDR1 as LGHNA and CDR2 as YSLEER. V trimming: 1 base; J trimming: 0 bases; junction bases outside the gene matches: 0. The CDR3 runs 15 residues.

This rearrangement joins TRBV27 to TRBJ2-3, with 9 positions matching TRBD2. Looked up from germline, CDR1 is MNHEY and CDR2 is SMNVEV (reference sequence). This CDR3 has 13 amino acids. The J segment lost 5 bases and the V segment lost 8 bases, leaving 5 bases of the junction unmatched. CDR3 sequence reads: CASERGARDTQYF. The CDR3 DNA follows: TGTGCCAGCGAGCGGGGGGCCAGAGATACGCAGTATTTT.

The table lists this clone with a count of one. The CDR3 coding sequence is TGTGCCAGCAGCACTAGGCCTAGCGGCACAGATACGCAGTATTTT. Translation gives CASSTRPSGTDTQYF. The rearrangement uses TRBV7-9 and TRBJ2-3; D possibly corresponds to TRBD2 (6 bases). The CDR3 is 15 residues long. V was trimmed by 5 bases and J by 1 base, leaving 13 bases between them. The germline V gene encodes CDR1 SEHNR and CDR2 FQNEAQ (reference sequence).

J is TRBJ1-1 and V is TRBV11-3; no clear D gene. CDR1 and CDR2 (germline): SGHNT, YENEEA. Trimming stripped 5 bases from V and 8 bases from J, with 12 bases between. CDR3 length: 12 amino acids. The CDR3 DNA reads TGTGCCAGCAGCCCAGAGGAGCCAGAAGCTTTCTTT. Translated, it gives CASSPEEPEAFF.

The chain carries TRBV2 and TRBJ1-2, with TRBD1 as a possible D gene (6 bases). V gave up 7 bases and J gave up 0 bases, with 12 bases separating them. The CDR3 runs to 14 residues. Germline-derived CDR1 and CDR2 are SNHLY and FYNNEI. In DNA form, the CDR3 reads TGTGCCAGCAACCGCAGGGGCGCTAACTATGGCTACACCTTC. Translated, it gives CASNRRGANYGYTF.

The CDR3 here is CASSLGGNGADTQYF. As DNA, the CDR3 is TGTGCCAGCAGCTTAGGGGGCAATGGAGCAGATACGCAGTATTTT. The chain uses TRBV5-4 and TRBJ2-3; 7 nucleotides match TRBD1. This CDR3 comprises 15 residues. V was clipped by 2 bases and J by 4 bases; unmatched bases: 7. CDR1 and CDR2 (germline): SGHNT, YYREEE (reference sequence).